The source of this T cell receptor (beta chain) is a study of vaccination effects on CD4 cells after COVID-19. Study at large: Antigen-specific CD4+ T cells were first expanded with viral peptide pools by the ViraFEST assay and only then sequenced. The participants, recipients of two vaccine doses, got either BNT162b2 or mRNA-1273.

This clone was seen a handful of times. The target antigen is unknown. With more than nine days of culture completed, CD4+ T cells were isolated. Vaccine recipients lacked prior SARS-CoV-2 infection and had negative nucleocapsid antibodies. The table came from immunoSEQ multiplex PCR; TCRdb's copy has only in-frame clones and leaves some out. Of roughly 56,000 clones detected, 70% to 80% appear once; the ten largest clones hold around 2.9%. The trim removed 4 bases at V and 8 bases at J, leaving 9 bases unmatched. The CDR3 sequence is 13 residues long. From germline, CDR1 is GTSNPN and CDR2 SVGIG (reference sequence).

V usage is TRBV30 and J usage is TRBJ1-2, with 8 bases lining up with TRBD1. The receptor comes from a human donor who received a COVID-19 vaccine. The sequencing here drew on CD4+ T cells from PBMCs cultured without peptide, taken before COVID-19 vaccination. CDR3 DNA sequence: TGTGCCTGGACGTCCGACAGGGGAATAGGCTACACCTTC. Encoded protein: CAWTSDRGIGYTF.